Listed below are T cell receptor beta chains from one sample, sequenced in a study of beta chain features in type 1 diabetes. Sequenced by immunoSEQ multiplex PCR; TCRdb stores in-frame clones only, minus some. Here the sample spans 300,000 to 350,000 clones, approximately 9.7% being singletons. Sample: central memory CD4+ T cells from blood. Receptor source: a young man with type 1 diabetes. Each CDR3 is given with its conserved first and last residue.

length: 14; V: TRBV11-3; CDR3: CASSLTRGTDTQYF
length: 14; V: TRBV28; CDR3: CASSLRATQETQYF
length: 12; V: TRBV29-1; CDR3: CTYRDRQETQYF
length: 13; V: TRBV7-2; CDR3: CASSFPDANGYTF
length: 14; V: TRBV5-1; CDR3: CASETGGSYNEQFF
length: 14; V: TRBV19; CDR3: CASSGTGGRIEQYF
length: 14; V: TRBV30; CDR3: CAWSGTASYWGYTF
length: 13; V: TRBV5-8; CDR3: CASSNPGTGGYTF
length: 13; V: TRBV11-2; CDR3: CASSLGPNQPQHF
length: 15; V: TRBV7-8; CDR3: CASSLGLVGQETQYF
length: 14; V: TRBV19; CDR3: CASRTPGTNNEQFF
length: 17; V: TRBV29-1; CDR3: CSVEFREWSGANYGYTF
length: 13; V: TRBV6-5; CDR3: CASSYGGNQPQHF
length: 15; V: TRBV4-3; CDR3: CASSQDTSGSDTQYF
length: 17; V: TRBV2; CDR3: CASSESLPGMGKNIQYF
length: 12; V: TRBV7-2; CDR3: CASSQRGYGYTF
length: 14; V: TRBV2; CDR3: CASVRGPQSYEQYF
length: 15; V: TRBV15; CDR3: CATSRATGGRFGYTF
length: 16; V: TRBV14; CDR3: CASSLMTGPRGETQYF
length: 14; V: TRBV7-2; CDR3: CASSSSGGVNEQYF
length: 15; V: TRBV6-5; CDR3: CASSHDKRSNSPLHF
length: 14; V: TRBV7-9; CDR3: CASSKDGFLPEAFF
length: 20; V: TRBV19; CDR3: CASSDAGTSGGSIPTDTQYF
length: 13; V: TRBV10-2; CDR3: CASGFGGGKTQYF
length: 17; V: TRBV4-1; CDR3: CASSQDHGTGRNSEAFF
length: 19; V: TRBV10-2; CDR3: CASSEESGTGINVLETQYF
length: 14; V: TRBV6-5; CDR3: CASRAGQNSYEQYF
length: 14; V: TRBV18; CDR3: CASSPETIPEKLFF
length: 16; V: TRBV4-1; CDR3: CASSPGGQSSGNTIYF
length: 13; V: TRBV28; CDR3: CAINSQGTGTAFF
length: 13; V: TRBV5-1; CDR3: CASSLGLGESQYF
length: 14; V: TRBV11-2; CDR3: CASSASGGAKTQYF
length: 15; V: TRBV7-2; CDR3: CASSEWTGNTGELFF
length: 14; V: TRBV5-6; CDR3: CASSYGTRDNEQFF
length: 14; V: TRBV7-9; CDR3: CASSLGHSSYEQYF
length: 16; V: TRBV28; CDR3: CASTIASGGRTDTQYF
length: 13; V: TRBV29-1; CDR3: CSVRTGPNTEAFF
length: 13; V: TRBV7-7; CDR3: CASSFGREQTQYF
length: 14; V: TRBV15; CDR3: CATSRQGSNEKLFF
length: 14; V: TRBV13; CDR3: CASSNKAGNSPLHF
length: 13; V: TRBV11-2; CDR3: CASRRDRNTEAFF
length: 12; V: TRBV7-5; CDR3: CARSAQAEKLFF
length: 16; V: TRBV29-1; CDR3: CSDQMGGGSSYNEQFF
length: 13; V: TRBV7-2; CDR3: CASSEGQSYEQYF
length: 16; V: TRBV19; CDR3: CASSIQGLGGTDTQYF
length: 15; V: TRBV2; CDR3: CASSAESGDNSPLHF
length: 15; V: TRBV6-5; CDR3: CASSLEGGGDTEAFF
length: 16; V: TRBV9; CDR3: CASSPLAGGPTDTQYF
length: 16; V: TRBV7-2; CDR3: CASSRRTGLGFPEAFF
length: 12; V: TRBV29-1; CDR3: CSVVSPNQPQHF
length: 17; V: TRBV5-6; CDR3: CASSLDLSSGGYNEQFF
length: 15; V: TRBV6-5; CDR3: CATSNRGSAHYGYTF
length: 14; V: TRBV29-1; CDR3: CSVEVVAGNTEAFF
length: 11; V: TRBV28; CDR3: CASRSSTEAFF
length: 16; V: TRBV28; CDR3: CASSSQKSGRYTEAFF